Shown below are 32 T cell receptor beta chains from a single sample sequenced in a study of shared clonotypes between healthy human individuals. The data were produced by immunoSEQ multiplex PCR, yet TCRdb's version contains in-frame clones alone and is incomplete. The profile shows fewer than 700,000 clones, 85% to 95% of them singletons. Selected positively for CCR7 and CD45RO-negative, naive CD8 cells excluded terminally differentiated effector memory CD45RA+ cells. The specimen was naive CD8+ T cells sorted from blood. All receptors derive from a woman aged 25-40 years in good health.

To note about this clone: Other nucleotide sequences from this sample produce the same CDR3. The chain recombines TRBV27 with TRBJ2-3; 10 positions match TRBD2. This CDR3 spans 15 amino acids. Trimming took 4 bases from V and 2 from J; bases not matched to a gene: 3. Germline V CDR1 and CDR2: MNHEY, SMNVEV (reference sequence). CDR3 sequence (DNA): TGTGCCAGCAGTTCCCTAGCGGGAGTCACAGATACGCAGTATTTT. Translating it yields CASSSLAGVTDTQYF.

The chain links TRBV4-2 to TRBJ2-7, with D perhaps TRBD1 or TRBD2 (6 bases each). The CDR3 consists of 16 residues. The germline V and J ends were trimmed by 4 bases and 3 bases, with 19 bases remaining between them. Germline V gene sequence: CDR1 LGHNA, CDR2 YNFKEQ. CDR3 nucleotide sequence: TGTGCCAGCAGCCCCACGGAGGGGGTCGACTACTACGAGCAGTACTTC. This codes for CASSPTEGVDYYEQYF.

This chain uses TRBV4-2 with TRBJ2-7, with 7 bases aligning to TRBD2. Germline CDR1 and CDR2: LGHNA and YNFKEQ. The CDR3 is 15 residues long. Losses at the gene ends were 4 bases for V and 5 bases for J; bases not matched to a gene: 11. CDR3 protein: CASSRLRGRADEQYF. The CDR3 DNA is TGTGCCAGCAGCCGCCTGCGTGGGAGGGCCGACGAGCAGTACTTC.

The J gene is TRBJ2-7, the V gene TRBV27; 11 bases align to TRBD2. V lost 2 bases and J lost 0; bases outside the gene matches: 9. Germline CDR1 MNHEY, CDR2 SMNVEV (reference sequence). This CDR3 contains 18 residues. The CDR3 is CASSLETSLAGGSYEQYF. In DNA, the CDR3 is TGTGCCAGCAGTTTAGAGACTTCCCTAGCGGGAGGCTCCTACGAGCAGTACTTC.

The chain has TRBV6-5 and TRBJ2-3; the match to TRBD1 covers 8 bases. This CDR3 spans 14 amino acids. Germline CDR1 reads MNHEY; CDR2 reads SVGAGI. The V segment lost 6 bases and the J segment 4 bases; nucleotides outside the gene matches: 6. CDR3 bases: TGTGCCAGCAGGGACAGGGTTGGCCCAGATACGCAGTATTTT. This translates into CASRDRVGPDTQYF.

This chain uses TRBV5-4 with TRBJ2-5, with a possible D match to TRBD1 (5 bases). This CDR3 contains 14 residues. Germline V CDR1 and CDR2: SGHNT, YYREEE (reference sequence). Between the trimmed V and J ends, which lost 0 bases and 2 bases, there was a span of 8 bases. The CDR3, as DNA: TGTGCCAGCAGCTTGGGGGGCGGACAAGAGACCCAGTACTTC. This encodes CASSLGGGQETQYF.

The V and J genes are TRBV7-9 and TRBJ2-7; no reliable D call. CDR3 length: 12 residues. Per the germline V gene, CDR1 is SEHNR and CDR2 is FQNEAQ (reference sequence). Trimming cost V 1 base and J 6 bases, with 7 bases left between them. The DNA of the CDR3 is TGTGCCAGCAGCTTAGAGGTTGGCGAGCAGTACTTC. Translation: CASSLEVGEQYF.

CDR3 residues: CASSQDWAGLNTQYF. The DNA of the CDR3 is TGTGCCAGCAGCCAAGATTGGGCTGGATTAAATACGCAGTATTTT. The V call is TRBV14, the J call TRBJ2-3, with D hard to call. This CDR3 has 15 residues. Deletions cut 0 bases from V and 7 bases from J, with 14 bases between. Germline V gene data show CDR1 as SGHDN and CDR2 as FVKESK.

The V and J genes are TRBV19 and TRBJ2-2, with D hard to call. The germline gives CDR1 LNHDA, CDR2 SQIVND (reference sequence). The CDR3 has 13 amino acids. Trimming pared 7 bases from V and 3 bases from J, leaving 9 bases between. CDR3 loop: CASTPRDTGELFF. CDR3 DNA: TGTGCCAGTACCCCTAGGGACACCGGGGAGCTGTTTTTT. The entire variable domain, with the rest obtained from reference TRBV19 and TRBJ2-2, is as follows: DGGITQSPKYLFRKEGQNVTLSCEQNLNHDAMYWYRQDPGQGLRLIYYSQIVNDFQKGDIAEGYSVSREKKESFPLTVTSAQKNPTAFYLCASTPRDTGELFFGEGSRLTVL.

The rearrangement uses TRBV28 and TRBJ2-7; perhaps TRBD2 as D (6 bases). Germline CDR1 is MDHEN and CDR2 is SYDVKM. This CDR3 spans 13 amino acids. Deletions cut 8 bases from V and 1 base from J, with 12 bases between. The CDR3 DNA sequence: TGTGCCAGCGGAGGGCGAACGTCCTACGAGCAGTACTTC. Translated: CASGGRTSYEQYF.

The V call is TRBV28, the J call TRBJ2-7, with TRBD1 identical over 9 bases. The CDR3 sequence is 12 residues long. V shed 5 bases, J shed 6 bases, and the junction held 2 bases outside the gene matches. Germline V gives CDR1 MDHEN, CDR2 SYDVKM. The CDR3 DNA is TGTGCCAGCAGTGGGACAGGGACCGAGCAGTACTTC. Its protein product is CASSGTGTEQYF.

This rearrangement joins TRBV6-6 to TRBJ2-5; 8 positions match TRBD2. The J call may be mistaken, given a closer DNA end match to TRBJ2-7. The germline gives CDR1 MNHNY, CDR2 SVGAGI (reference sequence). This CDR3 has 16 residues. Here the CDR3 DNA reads TGTGCCAGCAGAAACACCGGGACTAGTGATTCCTACGAGCAGTACTTC. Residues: CASRNTGTSDSYEQYF.

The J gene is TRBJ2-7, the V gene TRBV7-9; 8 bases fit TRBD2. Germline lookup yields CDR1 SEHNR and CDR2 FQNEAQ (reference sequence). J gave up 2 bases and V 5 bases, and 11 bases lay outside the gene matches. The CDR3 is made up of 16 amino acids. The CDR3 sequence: CASSPLSGSLAYEQYF. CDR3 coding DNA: TGTGCCAGCAGCCCCCTGAGCGGGAGTTTGGCCTACGAGCAGTACTTC. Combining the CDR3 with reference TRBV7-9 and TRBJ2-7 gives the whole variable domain DTGVSQNPRHKITKRGQNVTFRCDPISEHNRLYWYRQTLGQGPEFLTYFQNEAQLEKSRLLSDRFSAERPKGSFSTLEIQRTEQGDSAMYLCASSPLSGSLAYEQYFGPGTRLTVT.

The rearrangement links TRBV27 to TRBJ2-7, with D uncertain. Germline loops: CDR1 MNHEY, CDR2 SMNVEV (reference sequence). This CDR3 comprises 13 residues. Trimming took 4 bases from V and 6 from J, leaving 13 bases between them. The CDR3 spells CASSWTQRSEQYF. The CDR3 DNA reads TGTGCCAGCAGTTGGACGCAGAGAAGCGAGCAGTACTTC.

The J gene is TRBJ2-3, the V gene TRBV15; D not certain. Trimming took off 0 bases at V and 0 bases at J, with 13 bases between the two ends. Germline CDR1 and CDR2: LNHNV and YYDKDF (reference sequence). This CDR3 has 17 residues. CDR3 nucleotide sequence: TGTGCCACCAGCAGAGATTTGGTACAGACAAGCACAGATACGCAGTATTTT. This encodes CATSRDLVQTSTDTQYF.

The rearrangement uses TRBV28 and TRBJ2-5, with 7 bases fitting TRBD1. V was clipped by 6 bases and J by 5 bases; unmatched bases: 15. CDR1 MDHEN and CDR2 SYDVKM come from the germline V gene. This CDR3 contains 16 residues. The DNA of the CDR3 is TGTGCCAGCAGCTCCTGGACAGGCCCCCGATGGGAGACCCAGTACTTC. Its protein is CASSSWTGPRWETQYF.

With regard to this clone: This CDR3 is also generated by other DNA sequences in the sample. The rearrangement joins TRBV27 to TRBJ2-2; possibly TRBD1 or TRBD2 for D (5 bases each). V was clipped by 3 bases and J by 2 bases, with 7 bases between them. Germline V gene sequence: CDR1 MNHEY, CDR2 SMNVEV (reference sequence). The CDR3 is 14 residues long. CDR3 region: CASSFGGNTGELFF. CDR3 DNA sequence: TGTGCCAGCAGTTTTGGGGGAAACACCGGGGAGCTGTTTTTT.

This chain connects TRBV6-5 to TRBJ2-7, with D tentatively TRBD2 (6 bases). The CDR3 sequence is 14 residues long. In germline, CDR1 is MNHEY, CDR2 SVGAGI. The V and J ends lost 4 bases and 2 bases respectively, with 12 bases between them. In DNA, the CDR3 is TGTGCCAGCAGTTTTGCGGAGGGAACCTACGAGCAGTACTTC. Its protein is CASSFAEGTYEQYF.

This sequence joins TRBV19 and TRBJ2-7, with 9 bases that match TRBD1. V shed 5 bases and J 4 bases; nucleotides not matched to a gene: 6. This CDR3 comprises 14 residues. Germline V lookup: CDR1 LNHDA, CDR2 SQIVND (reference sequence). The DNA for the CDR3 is TGTGCCAGTAGTCTCCGGGACAGGGTATACGAGCAGTACTTC. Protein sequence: CASSLRDRVYEQYF.

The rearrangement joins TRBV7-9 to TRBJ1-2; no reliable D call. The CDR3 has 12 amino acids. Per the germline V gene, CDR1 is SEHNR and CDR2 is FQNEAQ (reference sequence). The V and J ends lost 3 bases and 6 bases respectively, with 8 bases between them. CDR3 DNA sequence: TGTGCCAGCAGCTTTGGTCCGAATGGCTACACCTTC. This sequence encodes CASSFGPNGYTF.

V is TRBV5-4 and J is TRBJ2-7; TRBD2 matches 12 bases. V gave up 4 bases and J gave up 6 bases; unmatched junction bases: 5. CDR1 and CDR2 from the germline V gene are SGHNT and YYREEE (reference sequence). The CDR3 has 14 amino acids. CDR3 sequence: CASSPTSGSFEQYF. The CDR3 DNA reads TGTGCCAGCAGCCCGACTAGCGGGAGTTTCGAGCAGTACTTC.

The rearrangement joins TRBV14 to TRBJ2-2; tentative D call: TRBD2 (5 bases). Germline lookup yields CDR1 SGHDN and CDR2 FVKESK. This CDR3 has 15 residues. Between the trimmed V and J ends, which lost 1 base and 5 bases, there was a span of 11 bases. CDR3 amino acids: CASSQVVTMTGELFF. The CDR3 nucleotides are TGTGCCAGCAGCCAAGTCGTGACTATGACCGGGGAGCTGTTTTTT.

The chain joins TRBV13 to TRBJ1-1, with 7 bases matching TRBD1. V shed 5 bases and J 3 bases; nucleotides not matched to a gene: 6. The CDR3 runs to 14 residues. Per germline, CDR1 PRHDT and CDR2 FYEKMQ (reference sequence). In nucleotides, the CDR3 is TGTGCCAGCAGCCCAAGGACAGGAGACACTGAAGCTTTCTTT. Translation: CASSPRTGDTEAFF.

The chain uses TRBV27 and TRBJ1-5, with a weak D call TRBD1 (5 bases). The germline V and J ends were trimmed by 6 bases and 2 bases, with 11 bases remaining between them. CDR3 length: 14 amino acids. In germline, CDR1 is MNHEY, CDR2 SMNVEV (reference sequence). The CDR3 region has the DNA TGTGCCAGCAGGGTGCAGGGAGGCAATCAGCCCCAGCATTTT. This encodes CASRVQGGNQPQHF.

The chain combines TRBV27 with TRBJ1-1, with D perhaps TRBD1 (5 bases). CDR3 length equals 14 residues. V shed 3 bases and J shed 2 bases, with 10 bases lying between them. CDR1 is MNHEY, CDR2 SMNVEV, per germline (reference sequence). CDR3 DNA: TGTGCCAGCAGTTTCTTTGACAGCAACACTGAAGCTTTCTTT. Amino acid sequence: CASSFFDSNTEAFF.

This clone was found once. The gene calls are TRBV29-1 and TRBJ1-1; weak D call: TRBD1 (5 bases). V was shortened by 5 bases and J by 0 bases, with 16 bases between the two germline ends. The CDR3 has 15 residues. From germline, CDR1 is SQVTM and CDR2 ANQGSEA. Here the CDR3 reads CSVRKTADMNTEAFF. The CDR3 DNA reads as TGCAGCGTTCGGAAGACAGCCGACATGAACACTGAAGCTTTCTTT.

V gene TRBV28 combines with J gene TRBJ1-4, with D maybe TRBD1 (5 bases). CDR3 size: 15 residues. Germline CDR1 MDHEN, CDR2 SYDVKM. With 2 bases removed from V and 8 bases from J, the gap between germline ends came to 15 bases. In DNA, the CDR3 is TGTGCCAGCAGTTTAATTCAGAACGGGGGAGAAAAACTGTTTTTT. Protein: CASSLIQNGGEKLFF.

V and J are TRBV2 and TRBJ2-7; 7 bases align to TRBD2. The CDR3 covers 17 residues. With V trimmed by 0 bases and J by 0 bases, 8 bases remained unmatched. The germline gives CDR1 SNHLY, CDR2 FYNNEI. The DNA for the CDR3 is TGTGCCAGCAGTGAAGCGCCCCCGGGCGGGGGCTCCTACGAGCAGTACTTC. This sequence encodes CASSEAPPGGGSYEQYF.

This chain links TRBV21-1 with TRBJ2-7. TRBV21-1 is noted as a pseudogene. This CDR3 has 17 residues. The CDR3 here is CASSKGTGGMVGYEQYF. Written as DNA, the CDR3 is TGTGCCAGCAGCAAAGGCACAGGAGGCATGGTGGGCTACGAGCAGTACTTC.

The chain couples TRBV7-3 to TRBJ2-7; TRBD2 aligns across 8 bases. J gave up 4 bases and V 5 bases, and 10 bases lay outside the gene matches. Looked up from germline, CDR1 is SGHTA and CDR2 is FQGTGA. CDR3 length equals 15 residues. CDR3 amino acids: CASSPRGSGSYEQYF. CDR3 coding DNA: TGTGCCAGCAGCCCAAGGGGCAGCGGGAGTTACGAGCAGTACTTC.

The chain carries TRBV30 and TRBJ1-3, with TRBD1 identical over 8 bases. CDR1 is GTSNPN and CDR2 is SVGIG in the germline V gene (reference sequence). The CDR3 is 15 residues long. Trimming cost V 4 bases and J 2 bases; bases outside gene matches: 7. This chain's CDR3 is CAWNPTGVAGNTIYF. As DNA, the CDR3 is TGTGCCTGGAATCCGACAGGGGTCGCTGGAAACACCATATATTTT.

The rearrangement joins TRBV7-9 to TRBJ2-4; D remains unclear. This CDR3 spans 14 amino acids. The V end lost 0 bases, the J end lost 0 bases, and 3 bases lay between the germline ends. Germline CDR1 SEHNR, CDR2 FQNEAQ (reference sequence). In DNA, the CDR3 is TGTGCCAGCAGCTTAGCCTTAGCCAAAAACATTCAGTACTTC. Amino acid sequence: CASSLALAKNIQYF.